This T cell receptor beta chain was retrieved from a study of T-cell reconstitution after alpha-beta-depleted transplantation in children. Notes on the study in general: In patients about two months after transplant, alpha-beta T cells reportedly arose from several hundred expanded graft clones. From newly produced T cells came most of the T-cell counts and diversity one year after transplant.

Per germline, CDR1 DFQATT and CDR2 SNEGSKA (reference sequence). The CDR3 has 13 amino acids. Regarding this clonotype: Its antigen is currently unknown.

As it was prepared, the TCRbeta library received unique molecular identifiers. TCRdb reanalysed the PCR reads using MiXCR and keeps one entry per CDR3 protein. Counted here are more than 400,000 distinct CDR3 sequences, about 10% occurring once; the ten biggest clones make up approximately 14%. The V gene is TRBV20-1, the J gene TRBJ2-7, with 8 positions matching TRBD2. The origin of this receptor is a female patient aged 2-15 years who had a stem cell transplant for aplastic anemia, so the T cells may come from the graft donor. Source: PBMCs, mostly from graft donor cells, taken 180 days after TCRalphabeta/CD19-depleted stem cell transplant. CDR3 residues: CRVTGTSSYEQYF. The CDR3 region has the DNA TGCAGAGTTACCGGGACTAGCTCCTACGAGCAGTACTTC.